These T cell receptor beta chains were read from a single sample in a study of T cells expressing NK-cell markers. TCRdb re-called the 5' RACE reads and gives one entry per CDR3 protein, without DNA. In all, the sample yields 150,000 to 170,000 distinct CDR3 sequences. Specimen: blood T cells: a sorted CD56 or NKG2C T cell subset, CD4+ or CD8+ T cells, or bulk PBMC T cells (not recorded which). The receptors derive from a woman between 50 and 59 years old in good health. CDR3s include the opening cysteine and the closing phenylalanine or tryptophan. Only some rows state a clone size, as once, few, many or a class for expanded clones.

clone_size	v_call	j_call	cdr3_aa
.	TRBV27	TRBJ2-4	CASRDSQLAKNIQYF
.	TRBV6-5	TRBJ1-2	CASSRFEDRANYGYTF
.	TRBV4-1	TRBJ2-1	CASGTYNEQFF
.	TRBV11-2	TRBJ2-1	CASSLVPYNEQFF
.	TRBV18	TRBJ2-7	CASSPPGSSYEQYF
.	TRBV28	TRBJ2-1	CATRDWNEQFF
.	TRBV6-5	TRBJ2-6	CASSSDRRVAGANVLTF
.	TRBV7-9	TRBJ1-2	CASSPATGTGANYGYTF
.	TRBV12-3/TRBV12-4	TRBJ1-5	CASRSTGSNQPQHF
.	TRBV29-1	TRBJ1-1	CSVVGNTEAFF
.	TRBV4-2	TRBJ1-2	CASSQAGTSTHGYTF
.	TRBV5-1	TRBJ2-1	CASSLVGGGGYNEQFF
.	TRBV29-1	TRBJ2-2	CSVGLAGPRGELFF
.	TRBV6-5	TRBJ2-1	CASSYSTSTDEQFF
.	TRBV20-1	TRBJ2-1	CSAQPTDSYNEQFF
.	TRBV12-5	TRBJ1-2	CASGPEDYGYTF
.	TRBV24-1	TRBJ2-1	CATSDLDPSSGSTNEQFF
.	TRBV4-1	TRBJ2-5	CASSLVSRVQETQYF
.	TRBV7-9	TRBJ2-2	CASSSGLEYTGELFF
.	TRBV9	TRBJ2-1	CASSQEGGRDNEQFF
.	TRBV28	TRBJ2-3	CASRPDRVIDTQYF
.	TRBV21-1	TRBJ2-7	CASSNREGPLYEQYF
.	TRBV28	TRBJ2-7	CASSFDKQSYEQYF
.	TRBV7-9	TRBJ2-7	CASSATGTGSSYEQYF
.	TRBV5-6	TRBJ2-2	CASSAGHANTGELFF
.	TRBV11-2	TRBJ2-1	CASSLETGLAHYNEQFF
.	TRBV7-2	TRBJ2-3	CASSSGYTQYF
.	TRBV27	TRBJ1-2	CASSQGTPDLDGYTF
medium-sized	TRBV7-9	TRBJ2-2	CASSFLPGHYSGELFF
.	TRBV7-8	TRBJ2-1	CASSRSGNEQFF
.	TRBV13	TRBJ2-7	CASSFGTASYEQYF
.	TRBV7-9	TRBJ2-1	CASSSGLAGASYNEQFF
.	TRBV7-6	TRBJ2-1	CASSTNSGGSINEQFF
.	TRBV6-1	TRBJ2-4	CASSEGRWVGGTKNIQYF
.	TRBV12-3/TRBV12-4	TRBJ2-1	CASSPSGRSYNEQFF
.	TRBV4-1	TRBJ1-1	CASSQDRNGRLGAFF
.	TRBV18	TRBJ2-6	CASSPSPRKANVLTF
.	TRBV4-1	TRBJ1-4	CASSQDPKGFREKLFF
.	TRBV12-3/TRBV12-4	TRBJ2-3	CASTPTSHIDTDTQYF
.	TRBV3-1	TRBJ2-3	CASSQEVAGDTQYF
.	TRBV14	TRBJ2-1	CASSHGANEQFF
.	TRBV24-1	TRBJ2-5	CATSDLSPGETQYF
.	TRBV20-1	TRBJ2-7	CSARRTSGSYEQYF
.	TRBV7-6	TRBJ2-7	CASSLGGRDEDEQYF
.	TRBV10-3	TRBJ2-1	CAISDPFLTRGENEQFF
.	TRBV11-2	TRBJ2-3	CASSYGPDEDTQYF
.	TRBV7-9	TRBJ1-2	CASSLVGQGHYGYTF
.	TRBV27	TRBJ2-7	CASSLTRNPLGYEQYF